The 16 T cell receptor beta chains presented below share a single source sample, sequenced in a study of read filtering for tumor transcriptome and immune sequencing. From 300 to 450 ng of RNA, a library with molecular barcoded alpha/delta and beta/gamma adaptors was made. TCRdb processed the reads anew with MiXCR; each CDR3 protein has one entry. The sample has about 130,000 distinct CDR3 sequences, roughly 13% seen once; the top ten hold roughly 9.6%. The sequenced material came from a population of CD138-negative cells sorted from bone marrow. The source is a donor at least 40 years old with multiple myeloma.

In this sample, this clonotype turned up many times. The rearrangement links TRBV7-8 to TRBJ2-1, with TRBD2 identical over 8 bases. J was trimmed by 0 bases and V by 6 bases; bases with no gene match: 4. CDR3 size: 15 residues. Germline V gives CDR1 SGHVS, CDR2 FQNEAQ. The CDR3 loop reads CASRGSGGSYNEQFF. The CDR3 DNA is TGTGCCAGCAGGGGGAGCGGGGGCTCCTACAATGAGCAGTTCTTC.

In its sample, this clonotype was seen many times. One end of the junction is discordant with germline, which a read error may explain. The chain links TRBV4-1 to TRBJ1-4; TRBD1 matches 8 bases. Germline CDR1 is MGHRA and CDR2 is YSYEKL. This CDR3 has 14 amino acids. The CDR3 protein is CASSFRQGSEKLFF. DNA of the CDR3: TGTGCCAGCAGCTTTCGACAGGGGAGCGAAAAACTGTTTTTT.

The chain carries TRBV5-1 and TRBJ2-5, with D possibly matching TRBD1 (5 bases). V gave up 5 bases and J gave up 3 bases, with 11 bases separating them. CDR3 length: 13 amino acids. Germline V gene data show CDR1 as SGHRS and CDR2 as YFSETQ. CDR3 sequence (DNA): TGCGCCAGCAGGCTAGGGGTTGAAGAGACCCAGTACTTC. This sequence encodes CASRLGVEETQYF.

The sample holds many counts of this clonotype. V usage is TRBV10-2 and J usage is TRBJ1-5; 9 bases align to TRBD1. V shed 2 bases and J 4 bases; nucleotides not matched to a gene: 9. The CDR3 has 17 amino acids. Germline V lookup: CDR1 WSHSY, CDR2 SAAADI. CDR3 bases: TGCGCCAGCAGTGAGGAAATCGGGACAGGGAATAATCAGCCCCAGCATTTT. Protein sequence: CASSEEIGTGNNQPQHF.

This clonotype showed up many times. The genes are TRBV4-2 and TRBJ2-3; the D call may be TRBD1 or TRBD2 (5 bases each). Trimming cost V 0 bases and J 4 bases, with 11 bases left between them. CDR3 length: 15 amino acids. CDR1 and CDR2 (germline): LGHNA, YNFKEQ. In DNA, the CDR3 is TGTGCCAGCAGCCAAGAGCTGTGGGGGTCAGATACGCAGTATTTT. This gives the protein CASSQELWGSDTQYF.

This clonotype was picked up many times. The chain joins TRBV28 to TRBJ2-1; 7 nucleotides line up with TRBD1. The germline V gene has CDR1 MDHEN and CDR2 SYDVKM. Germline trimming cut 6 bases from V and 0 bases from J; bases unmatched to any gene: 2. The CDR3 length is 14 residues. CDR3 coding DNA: TGTGCCAGCAGGGCAGGGGGCTCCTACAATGAGCAGTTCTTC. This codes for CASRAGGSYNEQFF. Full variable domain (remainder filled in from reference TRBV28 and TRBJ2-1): DVKVTQSSRYLVKRTGEKVFLECVQDMDHENMFWYRQDPGLGLRLIYFSYDVKMKEKGDIPEGYSVSREKKERFSLILESASTNQTSMYLCASRAGGSYNEQFFGPGTRLTVL.

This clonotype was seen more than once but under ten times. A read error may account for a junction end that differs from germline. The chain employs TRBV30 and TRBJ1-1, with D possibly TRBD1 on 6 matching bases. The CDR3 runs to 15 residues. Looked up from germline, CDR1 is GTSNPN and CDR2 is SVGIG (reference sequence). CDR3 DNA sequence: TGTGCCTGGAGTATGAGGGGGGGGCGCCGAGGTGAAGTTTTCTTT. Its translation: CAWSMRGGRRGEVFF.

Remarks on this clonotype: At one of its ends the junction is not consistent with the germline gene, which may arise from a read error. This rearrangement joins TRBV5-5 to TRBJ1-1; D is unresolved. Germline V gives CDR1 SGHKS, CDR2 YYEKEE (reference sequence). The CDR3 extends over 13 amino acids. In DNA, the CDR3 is TGTGGCAGCAGCTTAGGCCTGGCCACTGAAGCTTTCTTT. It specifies CGSSLGLATEAFF.

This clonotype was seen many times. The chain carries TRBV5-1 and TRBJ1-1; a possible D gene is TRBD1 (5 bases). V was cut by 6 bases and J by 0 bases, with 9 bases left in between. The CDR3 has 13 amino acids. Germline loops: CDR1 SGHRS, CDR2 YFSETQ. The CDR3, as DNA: TGCGCCAGCAAGACAGCGATGAACACTGAAGCTTTCTTT. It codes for CASKTAMNTEAFF. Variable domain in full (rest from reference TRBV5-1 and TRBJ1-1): KAGVTQTPRYLIKTRGQQVTLSCSPISGHRSVSWYQQTPGQGLQFLFEYFSETQRNKGNFPGRFSGRQFSNSRSEMNVSTLELGDSALYLCASKTAMNTEAFFGQGTRLTVV.

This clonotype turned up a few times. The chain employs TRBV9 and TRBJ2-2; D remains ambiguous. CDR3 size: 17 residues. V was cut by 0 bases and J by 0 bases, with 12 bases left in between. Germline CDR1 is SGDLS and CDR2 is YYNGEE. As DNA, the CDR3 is TGTGCCAGCAGCGTAGCTACAAGCGAAGCGAACACCGGGGAGCTGTTTTTT. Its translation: CASSVATSEANTGELFF.

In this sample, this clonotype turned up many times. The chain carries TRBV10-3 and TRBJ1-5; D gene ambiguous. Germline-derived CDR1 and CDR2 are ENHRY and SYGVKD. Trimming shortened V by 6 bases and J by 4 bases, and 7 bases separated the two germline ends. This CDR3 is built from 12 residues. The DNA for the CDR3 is TGTGCCATCAGGCAAGAGAATCAGCCCCAGCATTTT. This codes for CAIRQENQPQHF.

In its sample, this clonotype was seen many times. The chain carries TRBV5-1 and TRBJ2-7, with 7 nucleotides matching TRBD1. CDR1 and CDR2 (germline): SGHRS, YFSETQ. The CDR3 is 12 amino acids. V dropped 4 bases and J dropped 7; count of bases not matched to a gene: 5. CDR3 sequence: CASSGTGEEQYF. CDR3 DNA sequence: TGCGCCAGCAGCGGAACAGGGGAGGAGCAGTACTTC. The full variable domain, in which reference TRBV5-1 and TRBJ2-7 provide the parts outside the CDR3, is KAGVTQTPRYLIKTRGQQVTLSCSPISGHRSVSWYQQTPGQGLQFLFEYFSETQRNKGNFPGRFSGRQFSNSRSEMNVSTLELGDSALYLCASSGTGEEQYFGPGTRLTVT.

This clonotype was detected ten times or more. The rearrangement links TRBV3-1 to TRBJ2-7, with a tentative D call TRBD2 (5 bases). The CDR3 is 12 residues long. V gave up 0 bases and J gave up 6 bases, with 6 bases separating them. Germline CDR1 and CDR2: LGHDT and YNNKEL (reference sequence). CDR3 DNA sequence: TGTGCCAGCAGCCAAGAGAGCGGCGAGCAGTACTTC. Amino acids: CASSQESGEQYF.

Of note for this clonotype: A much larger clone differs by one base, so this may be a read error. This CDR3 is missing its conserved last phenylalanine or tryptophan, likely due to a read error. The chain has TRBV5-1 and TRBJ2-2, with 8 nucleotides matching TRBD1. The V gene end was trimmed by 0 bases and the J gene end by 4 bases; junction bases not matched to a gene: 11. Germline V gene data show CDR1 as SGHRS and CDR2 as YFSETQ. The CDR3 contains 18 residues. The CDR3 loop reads CASSLALTGARITGELFL. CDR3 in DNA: TGCGCCAGCAGCTTGGCCTTGACAGGGGCGCGGATCACCGGGGAGCTGTTTTTA.

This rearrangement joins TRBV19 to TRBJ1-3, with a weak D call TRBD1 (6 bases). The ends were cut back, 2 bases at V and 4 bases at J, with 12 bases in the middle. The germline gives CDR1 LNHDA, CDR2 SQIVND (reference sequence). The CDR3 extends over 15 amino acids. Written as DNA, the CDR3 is TGTGCCAGTAGTATAATGGGGGCCGGAGGAAACACCATATATTTT. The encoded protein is CASSIMGAGGNTIYF.

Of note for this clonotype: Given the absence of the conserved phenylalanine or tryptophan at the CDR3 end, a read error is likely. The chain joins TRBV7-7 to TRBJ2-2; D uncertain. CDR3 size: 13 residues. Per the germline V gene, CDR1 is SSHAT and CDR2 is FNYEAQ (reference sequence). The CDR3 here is CASSSGNTGELFS. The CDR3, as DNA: TGTGCTAGCAGCTCAGGGAACACCGGGGAGCTGTTTTCT.